Listed below are T cell receptor beta chains from one sample, sequenced in a study of T cells in Graves' hyperthyroidism and ophthalmopathy. MiXCR, run by TCRdb on the multiplex PCR reads, gives a single entry per CDR3 protein. The sample includes roughly 800,000 distinct CDR3 sequences, over 35% of them seen just once. The sample consisted of blood. The receptors were sampled from a man aged 18-30 years with Graves' hyperthyroidism. Each CDR3 is given with its conserved first and last residue. A D gene is named only where the DNA matches it firmly. Expanded clones are given a class, and other clones once, few, many or no size at all.

CDR3 DNA: TGTGCCAGCAGAGCTTGGGATTCTCAAGGGGAGACCCAGTACTTC; CDR3 protein: CASRAWDSQGETQYF; D gene: NA; V gene: TRBV5-4; J gene: TRBJ2-5; clone size: NA
CDR3 DNA: TGTGCCAGCAGCTTTGGGGGACTGAACACCGGGGAGCTGTTTTTT; CDR3 protein: CASSFGGLNTGELFF; D gene: NA; V gene: TRBV7-9; J gene: TRBJ2-2; clone size: NA
CDR3 DNA: TGTGCCAGCAGCCCGGGACACCGGTCTTGGGCGAACACCGGGGAGCTGTTTTTT; CDR3 protein: CASSPGHRSWANTGELFF; D gene: NA; V gene: TRBV9; J gene: TRBJ2-2; clone size: few
CDR3 DNA: TGTGCCAGCAGCTCTCTGACTCGGGCGAACACTGAAGCTTTCTTT; CDR3 protein: CASSSLTRANTEAFF; D gene: NA; V gene: TRBV5-4; J gene: TRBJ1-1; clone size: few
CDR3 DNA: TGTGCCAGCAGCTCCGATACAGGGTTTGGCTACACCTTC; CDR3 protein: CASSSDTGFGYTF; D gene: NA; V gene: TRBV7-3; J gene: TRBJ1-2; clone size: many
CDR3 DNA: TGTGCCAGCAGTGAGGGGAGAGGAAACACCATATATTTT; CDR3 protein: CASSEGRGNTIYF; D gene: NA; V gene: TRBV25-1; J gene: TRBJ1-3; clone size: many
CDR3 DNA: TGTGCCAGTAGTAACGGGGGATCAGGGACGGGGGCCCAGCATTTT; CDR3 protein: CASSNGGSGTGAQHF; D gene: NA; V gene: TRBV19; J gene: TRBJ1-5; clone size: few
CDR3 DNA: TGTGCCAGCAGCACCGGGACTAGAAGCTCCTACGAGCAGTACTTC; CDR3 protein: CASSTGTRSSYEQYF; D gene: TRBD2; V gene: TRBV7-2; J gene: TRBJ2-7; clone size: NA
CDR3 DNA: TGTGCCAACTACAGGGGAACCGGGGAGCTGTTTTTT; CDR3 protein: CANYRGTGELFF; D gene: TRBD1; V gene: TRBV2; J gene: TRBJ2-2; clone size: many
CDR3 DNA: TGTGCCAGCAGCTTTTCGACAGGGATGGGCGAGCAGTACTTC; CDR3 protein: CASSFSTGMGEQYF; D gene: TRBD1; V gene: TRBV5-6; J gene: TRBJ2-7; clone size: few
CDR3 DNA: TGTGCCAGCAGCCACCCCTTGGAAGGGAGGTTTGAAGCTTTCTTT; CDR3 protein: CASSHPLEGRFEAFF; D gene: NA; V gene: TRBV3-1; J gene: TRBJ1-1; clone size: once
CDR3 DNA: TGCAGTGCTAGAGATATGGGGACAGGCGCCCTCTACTATGGCTACACCTTC; CDR3 protein: CSARDMGTGALYYGYTF; D gene: TRBD1; V gene: TRBV20-1; J gene: TRBJ1-2; clone size: few
CDR3 DNA: TGTGCCAGCAGTTTGATCGGAAACACCATATATTTT; CDR3 protein: CASSLIGNTIYF; D gene: NA; V gene: TRBV7-2; J gene: TRBJ1-3; clone size: many
CDR3 DNA: TGTGCCAGCAGTTGGTCGACAGCGAACACTGAAGCTTTCTTT; CDR3 protein: CASSWSTANTEAFF; D gene: NA; V gene: TRBV6-5; J gene: TRBJ1-1; clone size: few
CDR3 DNA: TGCAGTGCTAGCGCCAGGGGGGGCAATCAGCCCCAGCATTTT; CDR3 protein: CSASARGGNQPQHF; D gene: TRBD1; V gene: TRBV20-1; J gene: TRBJ1-5; clone size: many
CDR3 DNA: TGCGCCAGCAGCCACCGCCTAGCGGGGGGGACCAAAGAGACCCAGTACTTC; CDR3 protein: CASSHRLAGGTKETQYF; D gene: TRBD2; V gene: TRBV4-1; J gene: TRBJ2-5; clone size: NA
CDR3 DNA: TGTGCCAGCAGCCCGGGACGGAACAATGAAAAACTGTTTTTT; CDR3 protein: CASSPGRNNEKLFF; D gene: NA; V gene: TRBV6-6; J gene: TRBJ1-4; clone size: many
CDR3 DNA: TGCAGTGCTAGCATGGGAGGGGCGGGCTACGAGCAGTACTTC; CDR3 protein: CSASMGGAGYEQYF; D gene: TRBD2; V gene: TRBV20-1; J gene: TRBJ2-7; clone size: many
CDR3 DNA: TGTGCCACCAGCAGAGGGAAAAGGGGAACTGAAGCTTTCTTT; CDR3 protein: CATSRGKRGTEAFF; D gene: NA; V gene: TRBV15; J gene: TRBJ1-1; clone size: many
CDR3 DNA: TGTGCCAGCAGCGCCGAATCGCGCCCGGCCTACGAGCAGTACTTC; CDR3 protein: CASSAESRPAYEQYF; D gene: NA; V gene: TRBV9; J gene: TRBJ2-7; clone size: NA
CDR3 DNA: TGTGCCACTGACAGGACAGGCTCTGGGGCCAACGTCCTGACTTTC; CDR3 protein: CATDRTGSGANVLTF; D gene: TRBD1; V gene: TRBV15; J gene: TRBJ2-6; clone size: NA
CDR3 DNA: TGTGCCAGCAGGCTGGGGACGCTCGATAGGCCCCAGCATTTT; CDR3 protein: CASRLGTLDRPQHF; D gene: NA; V gene: TRBV11-2; J gene: TRBJ1-5; clone size: NA
CDR3 DNA: TGCAGCTCGAGTACAGGCCAAGAGACCCAGTACTTC; CDR3 protein: CSSSTGQETQYF; D gene: NA; V gene: TRBV29-1; J gene: TRBJ2-5; clone size: NA
CDR3 DNA: TGTGCCACCAGCACCCTCTCAGGTTCGGGACTCCAAGAGACCCAGTACTTC; CDR3 protein: CATSTLSGSGLQETQYF; D gene: NA; V gene: TRBV15; J gene: TRBJ2-5; clone size: NA
CDR3 DNA: TGTGCCATCAGCGAGGTGGGACTCGACCAAGAGACCCAGTACTTC; CDR3 protein: CAISEVGLDQETQYF; D gene: NA; V gene: TRBV10-3; J gene: TRBJ2-5; clone size: many
CDR3 DNA: TGTGCCAGCAGTGACAGGGTGGGAGGCTACACCTTC; CDR3 protein: CASSDRVGGYTF; D gene: NA; V gene: TRBV6-1; J gene: TRBJ1-2; clone size: many
CDR3 DNA: TGTGCCCGCTCCGGTTGGCAGGGGTATGGGACCCAGTACTTC; CDR3 protein: CARSGWQGYGTQYF; D gene: NA; V gene: TRBV19; J gene: TRBJ2-5; clone size: NA
CDR3 DNA: TGTGCCATCAGTGAGTCGGGGGGTACGATGAACACTGAAGCTTTCTTT; CDR3 protein: CAISESGGTMNTEAFF; D gene: NA; V gene: TRBV10-3; J gene: TRBJ1-1; clone size: many
CDR3 DNA: TGTGCCAGCAGCTTTAGACCGACAGGAAGACCTAACTATGGCTACACCTTC; CDR3 protein: CASSFRPTGRPNYGYTF; D gene: NA; V gene: TRBV9; J gene: TRBJ1-2; clone size: few
CDR3 DNA: TGTGCCAGCAGCGCCTGGGGGACTACTGGCAACACTGAAGCTTTCTTT; CDR3 protein: CASSAWGTTGNTEAFF; D gene: NA; V gene: TRBV9; J gene: TRBJ1-1; clone size: once
CDR3 DNA: TGTGCCAGCAGCTCAGCGGGAGGGCCCTACGAGCAGTACTTC; CDR3 protein: CASSSAGGPYEQYF; D gene: TRBD2; V gene: TRBV19; J gene: TRBJ2-7; clone size: many
CDR3 DNA: TGTGCCAGCAGCGATCGGACGGTGCGCTATGGCTACACCTTC; CDR3 protein: CASSDRTVRYGYTF; D gene: NA; V gene: TRBV13; J gene: TRBJ1-2; clone size: many
CDR3 DNA: TGCGCCAGGACGAAGGGGGGCCAAGAGACCCAGTACTTC; CDR3 protein: CARTKGGQETQYF; D gene: NA; V gene: TRBV5-1; J gene: TRBJ2-5; clone size: NA
CDR3 DNA: TGTGCCAGCAGCCAAGCGGCGGTACAAGAGACCCAGTACTTC; CDR3 protein: CASSQAAVQETQYF; D gene: NA; V gene: TRBV7-9; J gene: TRBJ2-5; clone size: many
CDR3 DNA: TGTGCCAGCAGACAGGGGGAATGGCTGTTTTTT; CDR3 protein: CASRQGEWLFF; D gene: TRBD1; V gene: TRBV12-3/TRBV12-4; J gene: TRBJ2-2; clone size: few
CDR3 DNA: TGTGCCAGCAGTCCCCCTGCGGTACAGGTTTATGGCTACACCTTC; CDR3 protein: CASSPPAVQVYGYTF; D gene: NA; V gene: TRBV7-2; J gene: TRBJ1-2; clone size: NA
CDR3 DNA: TGTGCCAGCAGTATTAGCGGGAGGTACAATGAGCAGTTCTTC; CDR3 protein: CASSISGRYNEQFF; D gene: TRBD2; V gene: TRBV7-2; J gene: TRBJ2-1; clone size: NA
CDR3 DNA: TGTGCCAGCAGGGGGGTTAGGGGTTATTCCGGGGAGCTGTTTTTT; CDR3 protein: CASRGVRGYSGELFF; D gene: NA; V gene: TRBV25-1; J gene: TRBJ2-2; clone size: NA
CDR3 DNA: TGTGCCAGCAGCTTGGCGGGCCTAGCACCGCAGTACTTC; CDR3 protein: CASSLAGLAPQYF; D gene: NA; V gene: TRBV5-6; J gene: TRBJ2-7; clone size: few
CDR3 DNA: TGTGCCATCAGTCAGGGCCACTCTGGGGCCAACGTCCTGACTTTC; CDR3 protein: CAISQGHSGANVLTF; D gene: NA; V gene: TRBV10-3; J gene: TRBJ2-6; clone size: many
CDR3 DNA: TGCGCCAGCAGCCCATGGACAGGGGGGAACACTGAAGCTTTCTTT; CDR3 protein: CASSPWTGGNTEAFF; D gene: TRBD1; V gene: TRBV5-1; J gene: TRBJ1-1; clone size: NA
CDR3 DNA: TGCAGCGTTGAGGGGACTAGGTACGCCGGGGAGCTGTTTTTT; CDR3 protein: CSVEGTRYAGELFF; D gene: TRBD2; V gene: TRBV29-1; J gene: TRBJ2-2; clone size: many
CDR3 DNA: TGCAGTGCCCTCCTCGGGACAGGGGTAGGGACCGGGGAGCTGTTTTTT; CDR3 protein: CSALLGTGVGTGELFF; D gene: TRBD1; V gene: TRBV20-1; J gene: TRBJ2-2; clone size: NA
CDR3 DNA: TGTGCCAGCAGTCCGGGACAGGGGATCTTGAATTCACCCCTCCACTTT; CDR3 protein: CASSPGQGILNSPLHF; D gene: TRBD1; V gene: TRBV6-5; J gene: TRBJ1-6; clone size: NA
CDR3 DNA: TGCAGTGCTAGCAATATGCAGTCGAACACTGAAGCTTTCTTT; CDR3 protein: CSASNMQSNTEAFF; D gene: NA; V gene: TRBV20-1; J gene: TRBJ1-1; clone size: many
CDR3 DNA: TGTGCCAGCAGCGGAATGGAGGGGTATCAGCCCCAGCATTTT; CDR3 protein: CASSGMEGYQPQHF; D gene: NA; V gene: TRBV7-2; J gene: TRBJ1-5; clone size: few
CDR3 DNA: TGTGCCAGCAGCTTAGTCCTCTTAGACGCAGATACGCAGTATTTT; CDR3 protein: CASSLVLLDADTQYF; D gene: NA; V gene: TRBV7-9; J gene: TRBJ2-3; clone size: NA
CDR3 DNA: TGTGCCAGCAGCCCGGCCGGGGTAGACTTGCTCGGCTACACCTTC; CDR3 protein: CASSPAGVDLLGYTF; D gene: NA; V gene: TRBV7-2; J gene: TRBJ1-2; clone size: NA
CDR3 DNA: TGTGCCAGCAGCCCCCTTCTGGGGGCTTTCTTT; CDR3 protein: CASSPLLGAFF; D gene: NA; V gene: TRBV11-2; J gene: TRBJ1-1; clone size: NA
CDR3 DNA: TGTGCCAGCGTTCTCCTCTTGGGGCAGGGAGGCACCGGGGAGCTGTTTTTT; CDR3 protein: CASVLLLGQGGTGELFF; D gene: NA; V gene: TRBV7-9; J gene: TRBJ2-2; clone size: few